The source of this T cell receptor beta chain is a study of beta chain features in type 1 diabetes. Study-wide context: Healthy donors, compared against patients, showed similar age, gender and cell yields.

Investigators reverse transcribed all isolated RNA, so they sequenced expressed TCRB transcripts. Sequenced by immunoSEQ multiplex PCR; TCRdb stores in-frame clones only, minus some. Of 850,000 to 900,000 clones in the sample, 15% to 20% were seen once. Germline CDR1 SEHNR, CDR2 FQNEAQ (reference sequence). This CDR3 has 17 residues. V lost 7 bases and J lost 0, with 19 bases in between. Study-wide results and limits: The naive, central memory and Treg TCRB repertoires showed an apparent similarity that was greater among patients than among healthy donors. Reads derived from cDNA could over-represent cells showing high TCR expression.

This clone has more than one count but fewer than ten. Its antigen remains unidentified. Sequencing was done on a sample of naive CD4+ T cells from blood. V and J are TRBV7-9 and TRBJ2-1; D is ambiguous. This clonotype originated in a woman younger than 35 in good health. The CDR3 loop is CASMSLLGWSSYNEQFF. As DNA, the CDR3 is TGTGCCAGCATGTCCCTATTGGGGTGGAGCTCCTACAATGAGCAGTTCTTC.